The 15 T cell receptor beta chains below come from one sample, sequenced in a study of beta chain features in type 1 diabetes. Sequencing targeted expressed TCRB transcripts, as all isolated RNA had been reverse transcribed. Repertoires were generated with immunoSEQ multiplex PCR, while TCRdb's copy carries only in-frame clones and drops some. The sample includes fewer than 70,000 clones, roughly 63% seen only once; the top ten take 0.29%. Whole-study results and caveats: Shorter TCRB CDR3s, moderately but significantly so, marked every one of the four CD4+ subsets in Type 1 diabetes patients.

These TCRs are of unknown antigen specificity. Sequencing input: stem cell memory CD4+ T cells from blood. These receptor sequences come from a woman in her thirties with type 1 diabetes.

V usage is TRBV7-2 and J usage is TRBJ2-1; no clear D. Trimming took off 2 bases at V and 4 bases at J, with 6 bases between the two ends. From germline, CDR1 is SGHTA and CDR2 FQGNSA. The CDR3 totals 13 residues. The CDR3 reads CASSLPLYNEQFF. In DNA form, the CDR3 reads TGTGCCAGCAGCTTACCACTATACAATGAGCAGTTCTTC.

The CDR3 DNA reads as TGTGCCAGCAGCTTCGGGACAGAAGAAAAACTGTTTTTT. Residues: CASSFGTEEKLFF. This chain links TRBV28 with TRBJ1-4, with 7 bases identical to TRBD1. CDR1 is MDHEN, CDR2 SYDVKM, per germline. The J segment lost 8 bases and the V segment lost 6 bases, leaving 6 bases of the junction unmatched. CDR3 length equals 13 residues.

The genes are TRBV18 and TRBJ1-5; D not certain. V lost 2 bases to trimming and J lost 5 bases, with 13 bases between them. Germline V lookup: CDR1 KGHSH, CDR2 LQKENI. This CDR3 region has 15 residues. The CDR3 sequence is CASSPRRTPDQPQHF. In nucleotides, the CDR3 is TGTGCCAGCTCACCAAGGCGGACTCCAGATCAGCCCCAGCATTTT.

V is TRBV19 and J is TRBJ2-2, with D perhaps TRBD1 (6 bases). CDR1 and CDR2 (germline): LNHDA, SQIVND (reference sequence). The CDR3 sequence is 15 residues long. V was cut by 3 bases and J by 4 bases, with 12 bases left in between. CDR3 sequence (DNA): TGTGCCAGTAGTATTTGGGGACACGGCACCGGGGAGCTGTTTTTT. Its translation: CASSIWGHGTGELFF.

The chain joins TRBV14 to TRBJ1-5, with no clear D. Germline V gene sequence: CDR1 SGHDN, CDR2 FVKESK. The length of the CDR3 is 13 residues. V was shortened by 0 bases and J by 4 bases, with 4 bases between the two germline ends. The CDR3 bases are TGTGCCAGCAGCCAAGACCTAAATCAGCCCCAGCATTTT. Its protein is CASSQDLNQPQHF.

A few counts support this clone. The CDR3 is CASSETGDPYNEQFF. The CDR3 coding sequence is TGTGCCAGCAGCGAGACAGGGGACCCATACAATGAGCAGTTCTTC. The chain has TRBV5-4 and TRBJ2-1; TRBD1 agrees at 8 bases. Germline V gene lookup returns CDR1 SGHNT and CDR2 YYREEE (reference sequence). The CDR3 has 15 amino acids. Trimming at V came to 4 bases and at J to 4 bases, leaving 7 bases not matched to a gene.

The chain is built from TRBV7-8 and TRBJ1-5; D is ambiguous. Germline V lookup: CDR1 SGHVS, CDR2 FQNEAQ. Trimming left V 5 bases short and J 0 bases short, with 14 bases between. This CDR3 contains 16 residues. CDR3 nucleotide sequence: TGTGCCAGCAGCGCCTTTTACAGTTATAGCAATCAGCCCCAGCATTTT. Protein product: CASSAFYSYSNQPQHF.

The table lists this clone with a count of one. This rearrangement joins TRBV5-1 to TRBJ1-2; D is undetermined. V shed 6 bases and J shed 1 base, with 16 bases lying between them. From germline, CDR1 is SGHRS and CDR2 YFSETQ. The CDR3 consists of 15 residues. The CDR3 DNA reads TGCGCCAGCACCCTGCGGGTGGGCCTTAACTATGGCTACACCTTC. Translated, it gives CASTLRVGLNYGYTF.

V is TRBV29-1 and J is TRBJ1-2; D is uncertain. Trimming cost V 1 base and J 8 bases, with 8 bases left between them. This CDR3 spans 11 amino acids. Germline V gene sequence: CDR1 SQVTM, CDR2 ANQGSEA. This CDR3 is CSVEGSGGYTF. The CDR3 nucleotides read TGCAGCGTTGAAGGGTCAGGCGGCTACACCTTC.

This clone was recorded once. The rearrangement joins TRBV4-1 to TRBJ1-3; D is ambiguous. The CDR3 is made up of 17 amino acids. CDR1 is MGHRA, CDR2 YSYEKL, per germline. V was trimmed by 2 bases and J by 2 bases, leaving 16 bases between them. CDR3 sequence reads: CASSQPGGKVTGNTIYF. The CDR3 DNA is TGCGCCAGCAGCCAACCAGGCGGGAAGGTCACTGGAAACACCATATATTTT.

In its sample, this clone was seen a few times. The V and J genes are TRBV13 and TRBJ2-7, with TRBD1 identical over 9 bases. V was pared by 1 base and J by 0 bases, with 7 bases of the junction left unmatched. CDR1 and CDR2 (germline): PRHDT, FYEKMQ (reference sequence). This CDR3 region has 17 residues. CDR3: CASSLDRGQGLSYEQYF. The DNA of the CDR3 is TGTGCCAGCAGCTTAGACCGGGGACAGGGACTCTCCTACGAGCAGTACTTC.

The chain joins TRBV7-3 to TRBJ2-3; the match to TRBD1 covers 9 bases. CDR3 size: 17 residues. From germline, CDR1 is SGHTA and CDR2 FQGTGA. Losses at the gene ends were 2 bases for V and 4 bases for J; bases not matched to a gene: 10. DNA for the CDR3: TGTGCCAGCAGCTTAGGGGTTACGGGACAGGGCTCAGATACGCAGTATTTT. This codes for CASSLGVTGQGSDTQYF. Variable domain in full (rest from reference TRBV7-3 and TRBJ2-3): GAGVSQTPSNKVTEKGKYVELRCDPISGHTALYWYRQSLGQGPEFLIYFQGTGAADDSGLPNDRFFAVRPEGSVSTLKIQRTERGDSAVYLCASSLGVTGQGSDTQYFGPGTRLTVL.

This clone was seen a handful of times. The chain recombines TRBV29-1 with TRBJ1-2, with unresolved D. The CDR3 spans 12 residues. V dropped 4 bases and J dropped 3 bases, with 9 bases sitting between them. Germline V lookup: CDR1 SQVTM, CDR2 ANQGSEA. The CDR3 DNA reads as TGCAGCGTTGGGGAGGGCGACTATGGCTACACCTTC. It translates to CSVGEGDYGYTF.

The chain carries TRBV2 and TRBJ2-2; no clear D. This CDR3 contains 13 residues. V shed 7 bases and J shed 5 bases, with 11 bases lying between them. Germline V gene sequence: CDR1 SNHLY, CDR2 FYNNEI. CDR3 in amino acids: CASNQEPTGELFF. The DNA of the CDR3 is TGTGCCAGCAATCAGGAACCAACCGGGGAGCTGTTTTTT.

The chain joins TRBV29-1 to TRBJ2-2; no reliable D call. V was trimmed by 4 bases and J by 2 bases, leaving 11 bases between them. There are 14 residues in the CDR3. Looked up from germline, CDR1 is SQVTM and CDR2 is ANQGSEA. In nucleotides, the CDR3 is TGCAGCGTTGGCATGGGCGCAAACACCGGGGAGCTGTTTTTT. Translating it yields CSVGMGANTGELFF.